Below, one TCR beta chain is given with its context. The authors' processing: Reference gene primer amplification gave nucleated cell count estimates. The data were produced by immunoSEQ multiplex PCR, yet TCRdb's version contains in-frame clones alone and is incomplete. The V and J calls and clone size are taken from that table; D and trimming were inferred from the DNA. This table has more than 300,000 clones, approximately 90% appearing once. The sample belongs to a study of blood T cell repertoires in COVID-19. Across the study: Donors in the United States, Italy and Spain gave samples during acute or convalescent COVID-19.

The CDR3 is 13 amino acids. Trimming stripped 5 bases from V and 4 bases from J, with 6 bases between. CDR1 is MNHEY, CDR2 SMNVEV, per germline (reference sequence). Sequencing was performed on PBMCs or T cells enriched from blood (not recorded which). This rearrangement joins TRBV27 to TRBJ2-6; D gene uncertain. The TCR comes from a woman aged 25 to 39 who had been exposed to COVID-19. The CDR3 protein is CASSPVGANVLTF. For the CDR3, the DNA is TGTGCCAGCAGTCCGGTCGGGGCCAACGTCCTGACTTTC.